This T cell receptor (beta chain) was identified in a study of T cells in women clearing cervical HPV infection. Across the study: HLA type stays a possible confounder, typing being limited.

V shed 2 bases and J shed 6 bases, with 13 bases lying between them. CDR3 length: 14 residues. CDR1 is SGHTA and CDR2 is FQGNSA in the germline V gene. On this clone: What it binds is unknown. The sequenced fragment ends 3 residues before the CDR3 boundary, so the rest is inferred from the germline J gene.

Study-wide findings and caveats: Repertoire richness, not evenness, was significantly elevated in CIN3+ cases versus controls. Controls had more TRBV6-7 (0.16%) than cases (about 0.11%).

The data were produced by immunoSEQ multiplex PCR, yet TCRdb's version contains in-frame clones alone and is incomplete. This sample contains 15,000 or so clones. The chain recombines TRBV7-2 with TRBJ1-2; D perhaps matches TRBD1 (6 bases). Sequenced sample: blood buffy coat. The TCR was taken from a woman aged 18 to 75 with a cervical HPV16 infection that either progressed to CIN3+ or cleared (not recorded which). The CDR3 is CASSLLGAPDGYTF. CDR3 bases read: TGTGCCAGCAGCTTATTGGGGGCACCTGATGGC. The whole variable domain, remainder taken from reference TRBV7-2 and TRBJ1-2, is GAGVSQSPSNKVTEKGKDVELRCDPISGHTALYWYRQSLGQGLEFLIYFQGNSAPDKSGLPSDRFSAERTGGSVSTLTIQRTQQEDSAVYLCASSLLGAPDGYTFGSGTRLTVV.